A selection of T cell receptor beta chains follows, all from one sample in a study of blood T cell repertoires in COVID-19. Profiled with immunoSEQ multiplex PCR; TCRdb holds only in-frame clones, not every one. The data contain some 520,000 clones, 89% of them seen just once; the ten biggest clones take up around 0.92%. Source material: peripheral blood. Receptor source: a man in his late teens or twenties with COVID-19, enrolled during active disease. Each CDR3 is given with its conserved first and last residue. A D gene is named only where the DNA matches it firmly. Clone size is stated in some rows and not others, as once, few, many or a class when expanded.

cdr3_nt: TGTGCCAGCTCACCAGCCGGGACAGTCTCTGGAAACACCATATATTTT
cdr3_aa: CASSPAGTVSGNTIYF
j_call: TRBJ1-3
d_call: TRBD1
v_call: TRBV18
clone_size: NA

cdr3_nt: TGTGCCAGCAGTCCAGGGTTCTATAGCAATCAGCCCCAGCATTTT
cdr3_aa: CASSPGFYSNQPQHF
j_call: TRBJ1-5
d_call: NA
v_call: TRBV2
clone_size: NA

cdr3_nt: TGTGCCAGTAGTATTTTGGGACAGACGAACACTGAAGCTTTCTTT
cdr3_aa: CASSILGQTNTEAFF
j_call: TRBJ1-1
d_call: TRBD1
v_call: TRBV19
clone_size: NA

cdr3_nt: TGTGCCAGCAGCGCCCCTGCGGGAGGGCCTCCCGGGGAGCTGTTTTTT
cdr3_aa: CASSAPAGGPPGELFF
j_call: TRBJ2-2
d_call: TRBD2
v_call: TRBV6-2/TRBV6-3
clone_size: NA

cdr3_nt: TGTGCCAGCAGTCGTCATACCACCGCGAGCTCCTACAATGAGCAGTTCTTC
cdr3_aa: CASSRHTTASSYNEQFF
j_call: TRBJ2-1
d_call: NA
v_call: TRBV6-2/TRBV6-3
clone_size: NA

cdr3_nt: TGTGCCACCCTTACGACTAGCGGGAGGGAGAACACCGGGGAGCTGTTTTTT
cdr3_aa: CATLTTSGRENTGELFF
j_call: TRBJ2-2
d_call: TRBD2
v_call: TRBV6-4
clone_size: NA

cdr3_nt: TGTGCCAGCAGTGAAGCGTTAGCAGATACGCAGTATTTT
cdr3_aa: CASSEALADTQYF
j_call: TRBJ2-3
d_call: NA
v_call: TRBV2
clone_size: NA

cdr3_nt: TGTGCCAGCAGCCTAGCCCTAGCGGGGGGTTCCCTGGACACAGCAGAGACCCAGTACTTC
cdr3_aa: CASSLALAGGSLDTAETQYF
j_call: TRBJ2-5
d_call: TRBD2
v_call: TRBV13
clone_size: NA

cdr3_nt: TGTGCCAGCAGCCCGAGGCAGGGGGGTCCGGAGGGGGGCTTC
cdr3_aa: CASSPRQGGPEGGF
j_call: TRBJ2-7
d_call: NA
v_call: TRBV6-2/TRBV6-3
clone_size: NA

cdr3_nt: TGTGCCAGCAGCGGGACAGGGGACACTGAAGCTTTCTTT
cdr3_aa: CASSGTGDTEAFF
j_call: TRBJ1-1
d_call: TRBD1
v_call: TRBV7-9
clone_size: NA

cdr3_nt: TGTGCCAGCAGCCAACCGGGACAGACAAACACTGAAGCTTTCTTT
cdr3_aa: CASSQPGQTNTEAFF
j_call: TRBJ1-1
d_call: TRBD1
v_call: TRBV4-2
clone_size: NA

cdr3_nt: TGTGCCAGCAGCTTAACTAGCGGGAGAGGAGAGACCCAGTACTTC
cdr3_aa: CASSLTSGRGETQYF
j_call: TRBJ2-5
d_call: TRBD2
v_call: TRBV11-2
clone_size: once

cdr3_nt: TGTGCCAGCAGTTCGACTAGCGGGGTGATGAATGAGCAGTTCTTC
cdr3_aa: CASSSTSGVMNEQFF
j_call: TRBJ2-1
d_call: TRBD2
v_call: TRBV27
clone_size: few

cdr3_nt: TGTGCCACCCAACAGGGTCCCTACGAGCAGTACTTC
cdr3_aa: CATQQGPYEQYF
j_call: TRBJ2-7
d_call: NA
v_call: TRBV19
clone_size: NA

cdr3_nt: TGCGCCAGCACCTCGGGGGGTGTGGACACTGAAGCTTTCTTT
cdr3_aa: CASTSGGVDTEAFF
j_call: TRBJ1-1
d_call: NA
v_call: TRBV10-1
clone_size: NA

cdr3_nt: TGCGCCAGCAGCTTGGCTGCAGGGCTCGACACTGAAGCTTTCTTT
cdr3_aa: CASSLAAGLDTEAFF
j_call: TRBJ1-1
d_call: NA
v_call: TRBV5-1
clone_size: few

cdr3_nt: TGTGCCAGCAGCTCCAACAGGGATGGCTACACCTTC
cdr3_aa: CASSSNRDGYTF
j_call: TRBJ1-2
d_call: NA
v_call: TRBV9
clone_size: once

cdr3_nt: TGTGCCAGCAGTGAATGGGGAGGTGGAGCTATTACGAATGAAAAACTGTTTTTT
cdr3_aa: CASSEWGGGAITNEKLFF
j_call: TRBJ1-4
d_call: NA
v_call: TRBV2
clone_size: once

cdr3_nt: TGTGCCAGCAGCAGAGGGGGCTTCACTGAAGCTTTCTTT
cdr3_aa: CASSRGGFTEAFF
j_call: TRBJ1-1
d_call: TRBD1
v_call: TRBV5-6
clone_size: NA

cdr3_nt: TGCAGTGCTAGTATGACTAGCGGGAGGGACAATGAGCAGTTCTTC
cdr3_aa: CSASMTSGRDNEQFF
j_call: TRBJ2-1
d_call: TRBD2
v_call: TRBV20-1
clone_size: NA

cdr3_nt: TGTGCCAGCAGCTTCAGCGGGAGAGCCGCCGGGGAGCTGTTTTTT
cdr3_aa: CASSFSGRAAGELFF
j_call: TRBJ2-2
d_call: TRBD2
v_call: TRBV7-3
clone_size: NA

cdr3_nt: TGTGCCAGCTCACCACCGACAGGGAACTCTGGAAACACCATATATTTT
cdr3_aa: CASSPPTGNSGNTIYF
j_call: TRBJ1-3
d_call: TRBD1
v_call: TRBV18
clone_size: NA

cdr3_nt: TGCGCCAGCAGCCAGGGGGGCGGGGGCAACTACGAGCAGTACTTC
cdr3_aa: CASSQGGGGNYEQYF
j_call: TRBJ2-7
d_call: NA
v_call: TRBV3-1/TRBV3-2
clone_size: NA

cdr3_nt: TGTGCCAGTAGTTGGAGGGAACACACAGATACGCAGTATTTT
cdr3_aa: CASSWREHTDTQYF
j_call: TRBJ2-3
d_call: NA
v_call: TRBV19
clone_size: NA

cdr3_nt: TGTGCCAGTAGTAGAGGGACAGGGGCGGGGGAAAACATTCAGTACTTC
cdr3_aa: CASSRGTGAGENIQYF
j_call: TRBJ2-4
d_call: TRBD1
v_call: TRBV19
clone_size: NA

cdr3_nt: TGTGCCAGCTCCCCGGCGGGTGGCTATGGCTACACCTTC
cdr3_aa: CASSPAGGYGYTF
j_call: TRBJ1-2
d_call: NA
v_call: TRBV18
clone_size: NA